This passage covers 28 T cell receptor beta chains from one sample sequenced in a study of graft-versus-host responses after intestinal transplantation. Their antigens are not known. This table comes from immunoSEQ multiplex PCR, and its TCRdb copy is limited to in-frame clones, with some not included. The table lists tens of thousands of clones, 89% of them singletons. Sequenced here: unstimulated CD8+ T cells sorted from spleen or lymph node cells, sampled before intestinal transplant. The receptors stem from a human donor who received an intestinal transplant.

The V call is TRBV27, the J call TRBJ1-2, with D perhaps matching TRBD1 (6 bases). Germline V gives CDR1 MNHEY, CDR2 SMNVEV (reference sequence). Trimming stripped 5 bases from V and 4 bases from J, with 11 bases between. The CDR3 length is 13 residues. The CDR3 reads CASSETGTYGYTF. The CDR3 DNA sequence: TGTGCCAGCAGTGAGACAGGTACCTATGGCTACACCTTC.

V usage is TRBV9 and J usage is TRBJ2-1; a possible D gene is TRBD2 (6 bases). The CDR3 spans 14 residues. In germline, CDR1 is SGDLS, CDR2 YYNGEE. V was shortened by 0 bases and J by 8 bases, with 12 bases between the two germline ends. CDR3 in DNA: TGTGCCAGCAGCGTAGATGGGGGGAGCTATGAGCAGTTCTTC. It encodes CASSVDGGSYEQFF. The entire variable domain, with the rest obtained from reference TRBV9 and TRBJ2-1, is as follows: DSGVTQTPKHLITATGQRVTLRCSPRSGDLSVYWYQQSLDQGLQFLIQYYNGEERAKGNILERFSAQQFPDLHSELNLSSLELGDSALYFCASSVDGGSYEQFFGPGTRLTVL.

CDR3 amino acids: CASSLVLAMGFF. DNA of the CDR3: TGTGCCAGCAGCTTAGTATTAGCGATGGGTTTCTTT. The chain links TRBV7-9 to TRBJ1-1; D gene ambiguous. The CDR3 is 12 amino acids. V lost 1 base, J lost 13 bases, and 13 bases lay in between. Germline V gene sequence: CDR1 SEHNR, CDR2 FQNEAQ (reference sequence). Together with reference TRBV7-9 and TRBJ1-1, the CDR3 gives the full variable domain: DTGVSQNPRHKITKRGQNVTFRCDPISEHNRLYWYRQTLGQGPEFLTYFQNEAQLEKSRLLSDRFSAERPKGSFSTLEIQRTEQGDSAMYLCASSLVLAMGFFGQGTRLTVV.

This sequence joins TRBV6-1 and TRBJ1-5; 9 positions match TRBD1. The CDR3 covers 16 residues. V was clipped by 0 bases and J by 5 bases; unmatched bases: 5. Per the germline V gene, CDR1 is MNHNS and CDR2 is SASEGT. Written as DNA, the CDR3 is TGTGCCAGCAGTGAAGCCGGGACAGGGACGTATCAGCCCCAGCATTTT. Amino acid sequence: CASSEAGTGTYQPQHF.

This CDR3 reads CASSLADRETTGELFF. The CDR3 nucleotides are TGTGCCAGCAGTTTAGCGGACAGGGAAACCACCGGGGAGCTGTTTTTT. This rearrangement joins TRBV27 to TRBJ2-2, with 8 bases aligning to TRBD1. Germline V gene sequence: CDR1 MNHEY, CDR2 SMNVEV (reference sequence). After removal of 2 bases from V and 4 bases from J, the junction contained 6 bases not matched to a gene. The CDR3 covers 16 residues.

The V gene is TRBV6-1, the J gene TRBJ2-1; 15 nucleotides agree with TRBD2. Losses at the gene ends were 4 bases for V and 8 bases for J; bases not matched to a gene: 3. Germline CDR1 is MNHNS and CDR2 is SASEGT. The CDR3 consists of 15 residues. This chain's CDR3 is CASSGWTSGGDEQFF. The CDR3 nucleotides are TGTGCCAGCAGTGGCTGGACTAGCGGGGGGGATGAGCAGTTCTTC.

This rearrangement joins TRBV10-3 to TRBJ1-5; tentatively, D is TRBD1 (6 bases). The germline V gene encodes CDR1 ENHRY and CDR2 SYGVKD. With 11 bases removed from V and 0 bases from J, the gap between germline ends came to 20 bases. There are 16 residues in the CDR3. The CDR3 DNA is TGTGCCTCTAACTCCGGGGGGCGACTTAGCAATCAGCCCCAGCATTTT. Its protein product is CASNSGGRLSNQPQHF.

V and J are TRBV6-5 and TRBJ1-1; D might be TRBD1 (5 bases). The CDR3 sequence is 14 residues long. Trimming shortened V by 7 bases and J by 5 bases, and 17 bases separated the two germline ends. Per the germline V gene, CDR1 is MNHEY and CDR2 is SVGAGI. In nucleotides, the CDR3 is TGTGCCAGCACAGTTGGAGGGGATGGAACTGAAGCTTTCTTT. It specifies CASTVGGDGTEAFF.

This chain connects TRBV13 to TRBJ2-1; 10 bases line up with TRBD2. V was pared by 6 bases and J by 7 bases, with 12 bases of the junction left unmatched. The CDR3 length is 16 residues. Germline lookup yields CDR1 PRHDT and CDR2 FYEKMQ (reference sequence). CDR3 in DNA: TGTGCCAGCAGAGGCACCCTAGCGGGGGACGAGAATGAGCAGTTCTTC. This codes for CASRGTLAGDENEQFF.

The chain uses TRBV27 and TRBJ2-1, with a weak D call TRBD2 (5 bases). The V gene lost 5 bases and the J gene lost 0 bases, with 14 bases spanning the gap. The CDR3 sequence is 16 residues long. Germline CDR1 is MNHEY and CDR2 is SMNVEV (reference sequence). The CDR3 reads CASSRFGESSYNEQFF. The CDR3 DNA is TGTGCCAGCAGTCGTTTCGGGGAGAGCTCCTACAATGAGCAGTTCTTC.

V is TRBV28 and J is TRBJ2-7, with D maybe TRBD1 (5 bases). CDR3 length: 15 amino acids. V was trimmed by 1 base and J by 4 bases, leaving 14 bases between them. Germline values: CDR1 MDHEN, CDR2 SYDVKM. CDR3 loop: CASSLSCRVCYEQYF. The DNA of the CDR3 is TGTGCCAGCAGTTTATCTTGCAGGGTATGTTACGAGCAGTACTTC.

This chain connects TRBV29-1 to TRBJ2-5; 8 bases match TRBD2. Per the germline V gene, CDR1 is SQVTM and CDR2 is ANQGSEA. V trimming: 3 bases; J trimming: 5 bases; junction bases outside the gene matches: 5. This CDR3 region has 13 residues. In nucleotides, the CDR3 is TGCAGCGTTGATCGGTCGGGAGGGGAGACCCAGTACTTC. Its translation: CSVDRSGGETQYF. The variable domain in full, with the rest retrieved from reference TRBV29-1 and TRBJ2-5, is SAVISQKPSRDICQRGTSLTIQCQVDSQVTMMFWYRQQPGQSLTLIATANQGSEATYESGFVIDKFPISRPNLTFSTLTVSNMSPEDSSIYLCSVDRSGGETQYFGPGTRLLVL.

This clone was recorded once. The rearrangement links TRBV7-3 to TRBJ2-7, with 9 nucleotides matching TRBD1. Trimming at V came to 5 bases and at J to 5 bases, leaving 19 bases not matched to a gene. CDR3 length: 18 amino acids. Germline V gene data show CDR1 as SGHTA and CDR2 as FQGTGA. CDR3 DNA: TGTGCCAGCAGCCTAGGGACCCCACGGGACAGGGCCCAACACGAGCAGTACTTC. Protein product: CASSLGTPRDRAQHEQYF.

The CDR3 region is CASSATGGANYGYTF. The CDR3 DNA reads as TGTGCCAGCAGTGCTACAGGAGGGGCCAACTATGGCTACACCTTC. The chain carries TRBV2 and TRBJ1-2; TRBD1 is a possible D gene (5 bases). This CDR3 comprises 15 residues. The germline V gene encodes CDR1 SNHLY and CDR2 FYNNEI. Trimming cost V 4 bases and J 2 bases, with 14 bases left between them.

This sequence joins TRBV5-5 and TRBJ1-5; D unclear. Per germline, CDR1 SGHKS and CDR2 YYEKEE (reference sequence). V was trimmed by 0 bases and J by 4 bases, leaving 5 bases between them. This CDR3 spans 13 amino acids. This CDR3 reads CASSLAPNQPQHF. CDR3 nucleotides: TGTGCCAGCAGCTTGGCCCCAAATCAGCCCCAGCATTTT.

J is TRBJ2-5 and V is TRBV9; 8 nucleotides agree with TRBD2. Trimming at V came to 3 bases and at J to 1 base, leaving 2 bases not matched to a gene. CDR1 and CDR2 from the germline V gene are SGDLS and YYNGEE. The CDR3 runs 14 residues. The CDR3 nucleotides are TGTGCCAGCAGCGCGAGCGGGAGCCAAGAGACCCAGTACTTC. This codes for CASSASGSQETQYF.

This rearrangement joins TRBV4-1 to TRBJ2-2; D is perhaps TRBD2 (6 bases). This CDR3 is 14 amino acids long. Trimming removed 1 base at V and 7 bases at J, with 10 bases between. Looked up from germline, CDR1 is MGHRA and CDR2 is YSYEKL. The CDR3: CASSQGGTGGELFF. DNA for the CDR3: TGCGCCAGCAGCCAAGGCGGGACGGGCGGGGAGCTGTTTTTT.

The rearrangement links TRBV7-9 to TRBJ1-1, with a weak D call TRBD1 (5 bases). Between the trimmed V and J ends, which lost 5 bases and 8 bases, there was a span of 15 bases. Germline CDR1 SEHNR, CDR2 FQNEAQ (reference sequence). This CDR3 region has 13 residues. The CDR3 here is CASSIGGGTEAFF. As DNA, the CDR3 is TGTGCCAGCAGCATCGGGGGAGGGACCGAAGCTTTCTTT.

The rearrangement links TRBV2 to TRBJ2-1, with D tentatively TRBD2 (6 bases). The ends were cut back, 2 bases at V and 7 bases at J, with 18 bases in the middle. The CDR3 extends over 16 amino acids. Germline V lookup: CDR1 SNHLY, CDR2 FYNNEI. The CDR3 sequence: CASSERGGLTGNEQFF. Written as DNA, the CDR3 is TGTGCCAGCAGTGAACGCGGAGGGCTCACGGGGAATGAGCAGTTCTTC.

The CDR3 nucleotides are TGTGCCAGCAGCTTTAGTAGCGGGGGGGCCGGAAATGAGCAGTTCTTC. Translation gives CASSFSSGGAGNEQFF. The rearrangement joins TRBV5-6 to TRBJ2-1; 11 bases are shared with TRBD2. The trim removed 2 bases at V and 7 bases at J, leaving 8 bases unmatched. Germline V CDR1 and CDR2: SGHDT, YYEEEE. CDR3 length equals 16 residues.

The chain employs TRBV6-1 and TRBJ2-7; the D gene is possibly TRBD1 (8 bases). CDR3 size: 15 residues. V lost 2 bases to trimming and J lost 4 bases, with 15 bases between them. CDR1 MNHNS and CDR2 SASEGT come from the germline V gene. CDR3 sequence: CASSEKDREGYEQYF. The CDR3 nucleotides are TGTGCCAGCAGTGAAAAGGACAGGGAGGGATACGAGCAGTACTTC.

The rearrangement links TRBV6-5 to TRBJ2-2; D call uncertain. V gave up 0 bases and J gave up 6 bases, with 5 bases separating them. CDR3 length equals 13 residues. Germline V CDR1 and CDR2: MNHEY, SVGAGI. DNA of the CDR3: TGTGCCAGCAGTTACTCGCTAGCCGGGGAGCTGTTTTTT. It encodes CASSYSLAGELFF.

The rearrangement links TRBV6-5 to TRBJ2-1; maybe TRBD1 (5 bases). The CDR3 runs to 14 residues. The ends were cut back, 0 bases at V and 9 bases at J, with 12 bases in the middle. Per the germline V gene, CDR1 is MNHEY and CDR2 is SVGAGI. The CDR3 reads CASSYSGGQGEQFF. As DNA, the CDR3 is TGTGCCAGCAGTTACTCAGGTGGGCAGGGTGAGCAGTTCTTC.

CDR3 amino acids: CASSLGGRPSTDTQYF. The CDR3 DNA sequence: TGCGCCAGCAGCTTGGGCGGGAGGCCGAGCACAGATACGCAGTATTTT. This chain uses TRBV5-1 with TRBJ2-3; 8 positions agree with TRBD2. V trimming: 0 bases; J trimming: 0 bases; junction bases outside the gene matches: 3. Germline values: CDR1 SGHRS, CDR2 YFSETQ. This CDR3 contains 16 residues. Using reference TRBV5-1 and TRBJ2-3 for the parts outside the CDR3, the full variable domain is KAGVTQTPRYLIKTRGQQVTLSCSPISGHRSVSWYQQTPGQGLQFLFEYFSETQRNKGNFPGRFSGRQFSNSRSEMNVSTLELGDSALYLCASSLGGRPSTDTQYFGPGTRLTVL.

V is TRBV10-3 and J is TRBJ1-5, with D unclear. Germline V gene lookup returns CDR1 ENHRY and CDR2 SYGVKD. V shed 2 bases and J shed 1 base, with 21 bases lying between them. This CDR3 is 19 amino acids long. CDR3: CAISELKLEGAGSNQPQHF. DNA for the CDR3: TGTGCCATCAGTGAGCTAAAATTGGAGGGCGCTGGGAGCAATCAGCCCCAGCATTTT.

The chain links TRBV9 to TRBJ2-7; the D gene is possibly TRBD1 (5 bases). CDR3 length equals 15 residues. CDR1 is SGDLS, CDR2 YYNGEE, per germline. V lost 2 bases and J 5 bases, leaving 17 bases between the germline ends. The CDR3 loop is CASSVGLLGVHEQYF. Here the CDR3 DNA reads TGTGCCAGCAGCGTGGGTCTGTTAGGGGTCCACGAGCAGTACTTC. The full variable domain, its missing parts supplied by reference TRBV9 and TRBJ2-7, is DSGVTQTPKHLITATGQRVTLRCSPRSGDLSVYWYQQSLDQGLQFLIQYYNGEERAKGNILERFSAQQFPDLHSELNLSSLELGDSALYFCASSVGLLGVHEQYFGPGTRLTVT.

The chain is built from TRBV20-1 and TRBJ2-7; TRBD2 matches 8 bases. V lost 3 bases, J lost 7 bases, and 2 bases stayed unmatched. This CDR3 comprises 11 residues. Germline V lookup: CDR1 DFQATT, CDR2 SNEGSKA (reference sequence). CDR3 in amino acids: CSARIAGEQYF. CDR3 sequence (DNA): TGCAGTGCTAGGATAGCGGGGGAGCAGTACTTC.

This chain connects TRBV19 to TRBJ2-1, with D perhaps TRBD2 (5 bases). There are 17 residues in the CDR3. Trimming removed 3 bases from V and 0 bases from J, with 15 bases in between. Per germline, CDR1 LNHDA and CDR2 SQIVND (reference sequence). The CDR3, as DNA: TGTGCCAGTAGTATCTTTAGCGTTCTCAGCTCCTACAATGAGCAGTTCTTC. This sequence encodes CASSIFSVLSSYNEQFF.